What follows are 25 T cell receptor beta chains derived from one specimen sequenced in a study of T cells in Graves' hyperthyroidism and ophthalmopathy. The CDR3 regions of TCR beta were amplified from RNA transcripts. In the first-round RT-PCR of the TCR CDR3, the HTBI primer set was used. TCRdb used MiXCR to reprocess the multiplex PCR reads, holding one entry per CDR3 protein. The sample contains roughly 420,000 distinct CDR3 sequences, approximately 14% of which appear only once. Sequenced material: blood. The receptors originated from a woman under 30 with Graves' hyperthyroidism.

This clonotype showed up many times. The chain links TRBV6-5 to TRBJ2-7; tentatively, D is TRBD1 (6 bases). V was shortened by 0 bases and J by 2 bases, with 11 bases between the two germline ends. CDR1 and CDR2 from the germline V gene are MNHEY and SVGAGI. This CDR3 spans 15 amino acids. The CDR3 DNA is TGTGCCAGCAGTTACTCGATACAGGGTACCTACGAGCAGTACTTC. The encoded protein is CASSYSIQGTYEQYF.

This clonotype was found many times. V and J are TRBV2 and TRBJ2-7; TRBD2 is a possible D gene (5 bases). Germline V gene sequence: CDR1 SNHLY, CDR2 FYNNEI. V lost 6 bases and J 4 bases, leaving 10 bases between the germline ends. The CDR3 has 12 residues. CDR3 in amino acids: CASRESGYEQYF. In nucleotides, the CDR3 is TGTGCCAGCAGGGAATCGGGGTACGAGCAGTACTTC.

This clonotype was recorded many times. The chain couples TRBV4-1 to TRBJ1-2; D may be TRBD1 (5 bases). The V gene lost 0 bases and the J gene lost 4 bases, with 9 bases spanning the gap. Germline V gene data show CDR1 as MGHRA and CDR2 as YSYEKL. The CDR3 covers 14 residues. CDR3 residues: CASSQEGAVYGYTF. In DNA, the CDR3 is TGCGCCAGCAGCCAAGAAGGGGCGGTCTATGGCTACACCTTC.

There are many counts of this clonotype. V is TRBV30 and J is TRBJ2-7; maybe TRBD1 (7 bases). V lost 4 bases, J lost 6 bases, and 22 bases lay in between. CDR3 length equals 15 residues. The germline CDR1 and CDR2 sequences are GTSNPN and SVGIG (reference sequence). The CDR3 DNA reads as TGTGCCTGGATAGGCCGGGGGACAGCCGGCCCCGAGCAGTACTTC. Residues: CAWIGRGTAGPEQYF.

This clonotype has at least ten counts. J is TRBJ1-5 and V is TRBV19; D possibly corresponds to TRBD1 (6 bases). The germline V and J ends were trimmed by 5 bases and 0 bases, with 14 bases remaining between them. Germline V gives CDR1 LNHDA, CDR2 SQIVND (reference sequence). The CDR3 loop spans 16 amino acids. The CDR3 spells CASSGRQVFSNQPQHF. The CDR3 nucleotides read TGTGCCAGTAGTGGTCGACAGGTTTTTAGCAATCAGCCCCAGCATTTT.

CDR3 amino acids: CASSQMGGQGASTGELFF. The CDR3 nucleotides are TGTGCCAGCAGCCAGATGGGGGGACAGGGGGCCTCCACCGGGGAGCTGTTTTTT. The J gene is TRBJ2-2, the V gene TRBV3-1, with 12 nucleotides matching TRBD1. Germline V lookup: CDR1 LGHDT, CDR2 YNNKEL (reference sequence). Trimming removed 3 bases from V and 4 bases from J; junction bases left unmatched: 9. CDR3 length equals 18 residues.

The CDR3 DNA sequence: TGTGCCAGTAGTGTCCAGGTTTATAATTCACCCCTCCACTTT. Protein sequence: CASSVQVYNSPLHF. This rearrangement joins TRBV19 to TRBJ1-6, with D unresolved. V was shortened by 5 bases and J by 4 bases, with 9 bases between the two germline ends. CDR3 size: 14 residues. CDR1 LNHDA and CDR2 SQIVND come from the germline V gene (reference sequence).

This rearrangement joins TRBV11-1 to TRBJ2-1, with TRBD2 identical over 14 bases. CDR1 is SGHAT and CDR2 is FQDESV in the germline V gene (reference sequence). Trimming at V came to 3 bases and at J to 9 bases, leaving 7 bases not matched to a gene. The CDR3 contains 16 residues. The CDR3 region is CASSFGTSGSGGEQFF. DNA for the CDR3: TGTGCCAGCAGCTTCGGGACTAGCGGGAGTGGGGGTGAGCAGTTCTTC.

This clonotype was picked up many times. The chain employs TRBV11-2 and TRBJ1-3; D is undetermined. This CDR3 is 14 amino acids long. Trimming cost V 2 bases and J 4 bases, with 9 bases left between them. CDR1 and CDR2 (germline): SGHAT, FQNNGV. The CDR3 DNA sequence: TGTGCCAGCAGCTTAACTCAGGCAGGAAACACCATATATTTT. It is translated as CASSLTQAGNTIYF. The full variable domain, its missing parts supplied by reference TRBV11-2 and TRBJ1-3, is EAGVAQSPRYKIIEKRQSVAFWCNPISGHATLYWYQQILGQGPKLLIQFQNNGVVDDSQLPKDRFSAERLKGVDSTLKIQPAKLEDSAVYLCASSLTQAGNTIYFGEGSWLTVV.

The CDR3 nucleotides read TGTGCCAGCAGTTACTCTGGGGCGTGGGGAAACACCATATATTTT. Residues: CASSYSGAWGNTIYF. This sequence joins TRBV6-2 or TRBV6-3 and TRBJ1-3, with a weak D call TRBD1 (5 bases). The CDR3 is 15 residues long. The V gene's germline CDR1 is MNHEY and CDR2 SVGEGT. V lost 0 bases and J 4 bases, leaving 10 bases between the germline ends.

In the case of this clonotype: This could be a read error, since a much larger clone is one nucleotide away. This chain joins TRBV2 and TRBJ2-3, with D perhaps TRBD2 (6 bases). The V end was cut by 5 bases, the J end by 8 bases, with 17 bases between. The CDR3 is 14 residues long. Germline CDR1 SNHLY, CDR2 FYNNEI. CDR3 protein: CASSSQLLGGTQYF. CDR3 nucleotides: TGTGCCAGCAGTTCCCAACTACTGGGAGGTACGCAGTATTTT.

The sample holds many counts of this clonotype. The V call is TRBV28, the J call TRBJ2-1; 9 positions match TRBD1. From germline, CDR1 is MDHEN and CDR2 SYDVKM. V shed 7 bases, J shed 6 bases, and the junction held 10 bases outside the gene matches. This CDR3 contains 15 residues. The CDR3 loop reads CASISFTGGGNEQFF. In nucleotides, the CDR3 is TGTGCCAGCATTTCTTTCACAGGGGGCGGCAATGAGCAGTTCTTC. The full variable domain, rest sourced from reference TRBV28 and TRBJ2-1, is DVKVTQSSRYLVKRTGEKVFLECVQDMDHENMFWYRQDPGLGLRLIYFSYDVKMKEKGDIPEGYSVSREKKERFSLILESASTNQTSMYLCASISFTGGGNEQFFGPGTRLTVL.

This clonotype was detected ten times or more. The V call is TRBV20-1, the J call TRBJ2-7; either TRBD1 or TRBD2 may supply D (5 bases each). CDR1 is DFQATT and CDR2 is SNEGSKA in the germline V gene (reference sequence). The V and J ends lost 4 bases and 0 bases respectively, with 16 bases between them. CDR3 length: 15 amino acids. CDR3: CSANAGTKSSYEQYF. The CDR3 nucleotides read TGCAGTGCTAACGCCGGGACGAAGAGCTCCTACGAGCAGTACTTC.

This chain links TRBV5-4 with TRBJ2-3, with unresolved D. V was cut by 3 bases and J by 4 bases, with 9 bases left in between. The germline V gene encodes CDR1 SGHNT and CDR2 YYREEE (reference sequence). The CDR3 length is 13 residues. CDR3 amino acids: CASSSSVPDTQYF. The CDR3 DNA reads as TGTGCCAGCAGCTCCAGTGTCCCAGATACGCAGTATTTT.

This clonotype was seen only a few times. The rearrangement links TRBV7-9 to TRBJ1-3; no reliable D call. CDR3 length: 14 amino acids. From germline, CDR1 is SEHNR and CDR2 FQNEAQ (reference sequence). Trimming removed 7 bases from V and 0 bases from J, with 10 bases in between. The CDR3 loop is CASIDMNSGNTIYF. CDR3 coding DNA: TGTGCCAGCATCGATATGAACTCTGGAAACACCATATATTTT.

The rearrangement joins TRBV20-1 to TRBJ1-2; D not certain. V dropped 6 bases and J dropped 3 bases, with 14 bases sitting between them. Germline V gives CDR1 DFQATT, CDR2 SNEGSKA (reference sequence). The CDR3 has 13 amino acids. The CDR3 spells CSAPPDGYYGYTF. The CDR3 region has the DNA TGCAGTGCACCCCCGGACGGCTACTATGGCTACACCTTC.

There are many counts of this clonotype. The rearrangement links TRBV2 to TRBJ2-2; 9 bases fit TRBD2. CDR3 length equals 13 residues. The J segment lost 6 bases and the V segment lost 7 bases, leaving 3 bases of the junction unmatched. Germline V gene lookup returns CDR1 SNHLY and CDR2 FYNNEI. This CDR3 is CASNRGGAGELFF. The DNA for the CDR3 is TGTGCCAGCAACCGCGGGGGGGCCGGGGAGCTGTTTTTT. Drawing the rest from reference TRBV2 and TRBJ2-2, the complete variable domain is EPEVTQTPSHQVTQMGQEVILRCVPISNHLYFYWYRQILGQKVEFLVSFYNNEISEKSEIFDDQFSVERPDGSNFTLKIRSTKLEDSAMYFCASNRGGAGELFFGEGSRLTVL.

This clonotype was detected many times. The chain uses TRBV7-3 and TRBJ1-2; D not certain. This CDR3 has 13 residues. Trimming took 4 bases from V and 10 from J, leaving 16 bases between them. The germline V gene encodes CDR1 SGHTA and CDR2 FQGTGA. CDR3 sequence reads: CASSSAYGGDYTF. CDR3 DNA sequence: TGTGCCAGCAGCTCTGCATATGGCGGGGACTACACCTTC. The variable domain in full, completed from reference TRBV7-3 and TRBJ1-2, reads GAGVSQTPSNKVTEKGKYVELRCDPISGHTALYWYRQSLGQGPEFLIYFQGTGAADDSGLPNDRFFAVRPEGSVSTLKIQRTERGDSAVYLCASSSAYGGDYTFGSGTRLTVV.

In this sample, this clonotype turned up many times. The rearrangement links TRBV2 to TRBJ2-1; the match to TRBD2 covers 13 bases. Trimming at V came to 5 bases and at J to 5 bases, leaving 3 bases not matched to a gene. CDR3 length: 15 amino acids. Germline loops: CDR1 SNHLY, CDR2 FYNNEI. The CDR3 bases are TGTGCCAGCAGTTTGACTAGCGGGGGGCACAATGAGCAGTTCTTC. It encodes CASSLTSGGHNEQFF.

This clonotype was seen many times. The genes are TRBV27 and TRBJ1-4; 10 bases line up with TRBD1. The CDR3 has 18 residues. Germline V lookup: CDR1 MNHEY, CDR2 SMNVEV (reference sequence). V shed 5 bases and J 0 bases; nucleotides not matched to a gene: 9. The CDR3 DNA is TGTGCCAGCAGTCCAGGACCGGGACAGGGGACAACTAATGAAAAACTGTTTTTT. It translates to CASSPGPGQGTTNEKLFF.

In DNA, the CDR3 is TGCGCCAGCAGCTTGGGACAGGTTGACTATGGCTACACCTTC. Its protein is CASSLGQVDYGYTF. This sequence joins TRBV5-1 and TRBJ1-2, with D maybe TRBD1 (6 bases). Trimming stripped 0 bases from V and 3 bases from J, with 9 bases between. In germline, CDR1 is SGHRS, CDR2 YFSETQ. The CDR3 sequence is 14 residues long. The full variable domain, with the rest looked up from reference TRBV5-1 and TRBJ1-2, is KAGVTQTPRYLIKTRGQQVTLSCSPISGHRSVSWYQQTPGQGLQFLFEYFSETQRNKGNFPGRFSGRQFSNSRSEMNVSTLELGDSALYLCASSLGQVDYGYTFGSGTRLTVV.

This clonotype has a handful of counts. This sequence joins TRBV5-8 and TRBJ2-1; D gene unclear. CDR3 length equals 14 residues. The germline V gene has CDR1 SGHTS and CDR2 YDEGEE. V was shortened by 0 bases and J by 2 bases, with 6 bases between the two germline ends. This chain's CDR3 is CASSLERPYNEQFF. The CDR3 nucleotides read TGTGCCAGCAGCTTGGAGCGTCCCTACAATGAGCAGTTCTTC.

This clonotype was picked up many times. This chain connects TRBV5-1 to TRBJ2-1, with D perhaps matching TRBD1 (5 bases). The J call may be wrong; the DNA end is better matched by TRBJ2-7. The CDR3 is 11 amino acids. Germline CDR1 reads SGHRS; CDR2 reads YFSETQ. The CDR3 here is CASSSQGEQYF. DNA for the CDR3: TGCGCCAGCAGCTCCCAGGGTGAGCAGTACTTC.

This clonotype was counted many times. V gene TRBV27 combines with J gene TRBJ1-2; possibly TRBD1 for D (6 bases). Between the trimmed V and J ends, which lost 5 bases and 7 bases, there was a span of 14 bases. CDR3 length equals 13 residues. Germline V gives CDR1 MNHEY, CDR2 SMNVEV (reference sequence). CDR3 loop: CASSRSQGGGYTF. DNA for the CDR3: TGTGCCAGCAGTCGCTCACAGGGCGGTGGCTACACCTTC.

The CDR3 loop reads CASSVRGGEDTQYF. DNA of the CDR3: TGTGCCAGCAGCGTTCGCGGGGGCGAAGATACGCAGTATTTT. J is TRBJ2-3 and V is TRBV9, with D maybe TRBD2 (7 bases). Germline values: CDR1 SGDLS, CDR2 YYNGEE. This CDR3 has 14 amino acids. V was pared by 2 bases and J by 5 bases, with 12 bases between. Variable domain in full (rest from reference TRBV9 and TRBJ2-3): DSGVTQTPKHLITATGQRVTLRCSPRSGDLSVYWYQQSLDQGLQFLIQYYNGEERAKGNILERFSAQQFPDLHSELNLSSLELGDSALYFCASSVRGGEDTQYFGPGTRLTVL.